Sequencing of this TCR beta chain was carried out in a study of Tregs in tolerant kidney transplant recipients. Here immunoSEQ multiplex PCR was the method, and the copy in TCRdb shows in-frame clones only, minus some. The sample consists of more than 90,000 clones, over 85% of them appearing once. The nonmyeloablative bone marrow transplants came from related graft donors, with transient mixed chimerism. The CDR3 sequence is 15 residues long. Looked up from germline, CDR1 is SGHRS and CDR2 is YFSETQ. V lost 4 bases and J 4 bases, leaving 12 bases between the germline ends. The chain carries TRBV5-1 and TRBJ2-6, with D possibly matching TRBD1 (5 bases). The origin of this receptor is a human patient who received a combined kidney and bone marrow transplant. The graft donor may have given rise to some T cells. The sequencing here drew on CD4+ T cells from blood (PBMCs), taken 12 months after the transplant. The CDR3 sequence is CASSPAGPGANVLTF. CDR3 coding DNA: TGCGCCAGCAGCCCGGCAGGGCCAGGGGCCAACGTCCTGACTTTC.